One sample yielded the 28 T cell receptor beta chains listed below, sequenced in a study of cytomegalovirus exposure and HLA in healthy donors (dated by TCRdb to 2016 to 2017). Library preparation was by the immunoSEQ multiplex PCR assay. For the multiplex PCR, a mixture combining 60 forward primers for TCR Vbeta segments and 13 reverse primers for TCR Jbeta segments was used. Not all clones reach the TCRdb copy of this immuneACCESS table, which keeps in-frame sequences only. Checked studies attribute under half of the gap to unresolved V genes and leave the rest unexplained. This sample lists approximately 41,000 clones; around 85% were detected once. The ten largest clonotypes hold approximately 2.8% of the sample. Sequenced material: PBMCs. The source is a man between 50 and 59 years old in good health and CMV-seronegative.

The chain links TRBV9 to TRBJ1-2; possible D gene TRBD1, 6 bases. Germline CDR1 SGDLS, CDR2 YYNGEE. The length of the CDR3 is 15 residues. Trimming left V 0 bases short and J 4 bases short, with 13 bases between. CDR3 in amino acids: CASSVGQGIGYGYTF. The CDR3 nucleotides are TGTGCCAGCAGCGTAGGGCAGGGGATAGGCTATGGCTACACCTTC.

On this clone itself: Other DNA variants within this sample encode the same CDR3. The CDR3 nucleotides are TGTGCCACCAGCAGAGATCCGGGATCTAATCAGCCCCAGCATTTT. It specifies CATSRDPGSNQPQHF. V usage is TRBV15 and J usage is TRBJ1-5, with D hard to call. This CDR3 contains 15 residues. CDR1 LNHNV and CDR2 YYDKDF come from the germline V gene (reference sequence). Trimming shortened V by 0 bases and J by 4 bases, and 10 bases separated the two germline ends.

The gene calls are TRBV5-6 and TRBJ1-6; the match to TRBD1 covers 7 bases. There are 15 residues in the CDR3. CDR1 and CDR2 from the germline V gene are SGHDT and YYEEEE. V lost 0 bases, J lost 5 bases, and 2 bases stayed unmatched. In DNA, the CDR3 is TGTGCCAGCAGCTTGGAGGGGGCTCATAATTCACCCCTCCACTTT. Its protein product is CASSLEGAHNSPLHF.

This sequence joins TRBV2 and TRBJ1-3, with 8 bases identical to TRBD1. Germline-derived CDR1 and CDR2 are SNHLY and FYNNEI. The CDR3 loop spans 15 amino acids. V lost 3 bases, J lost 2 bases, and 3 bases stayed unmatched. The CDR3 DNA is TGTGCCAGCAGTGAGGCGGACAGGGCTGGAAACACCATATATTTT. Its protein is CASSEADRAGNTIYF.

The chain has TRBV28 and TRBJ2-7; D might be TRBD1 (5 bases). V was cut by 3 bases and J by 3 bases, with 12 bases left in between. This CDR3 contains 14 residues. Germline V lookup: CDR1 MDHEN, CDR2 SYDVKM. CDR3: CASSFLQGNYEQYF. The CDR3 nucleotides read TGTGCCAGCAGTTTCCTTCAGGGTAACTACGAGCAGTACTTC.

This clone has more than one count but fewer than ten. The genes are TRBV14 and TRBJ1-6; D remains unclear. The germline gives CDR1 SGHDN, CDR2 FVKESK. V lost 2 bases and J lost 8, with 16 bases in between. This CDR3 has 16 amino acids. CDR3: CASSQLSGLRDSPLHF. The DNA for the CDR3 is TGTGCCAGCAGCCAATTGTCCGGGCTGCGGGATTCACCCCTCCACTTT.

V gene TRBV5-1 combines with J gene TRBJ2-3, with 9 bases identical to TRBD2. Looked up from germline, CDR1 is SGHRS and CDR2 is YFSETQ. Trimming cost V 4 bases and J 4 bases; bases outside gene matches: 7. The CDR3 has 15 amino acids. CDR3 in DNA: TGCGCCAGCAGCATTTTAGCGGGAGTCGCAGATACGCAGTATTTT. Its protein product is CASSILAGVADTQYF. Drawing the rest from reference TRBV5-1 and TRBJ2-3, the complete variable domain is KAGVTQTPRYLIKTRGQQVTLSCSPISGHRSVSWYQQTPGQGLQFLFEYFSETQRNKGNFPGRFSGRQFSNSRSEMNVSTLELGDSALYLCASSILAGVADTQYFGPGTRLTVL.

This chain links TRBV4-3 with TRBJ2-7; 9 bases are a match to TRBD1. CDR1 is LGHNA, CDR2 YSLEER, per germline. This CDR3 region has 14 residues. V was clipped by 3 bases and J by 5 bases; unmatched bases: 5. The CDR3 is CASSQLWTGDEQYF. The DNA of the CDR3 is TGCGCCAGCAGCCAGTTGTGGACAGGGGACGAGCAGTACTTC.

V and J are TRBV6-6 and TRBJ1-2; 9 nucleotides line up with TRBD1. Germline lookup yields CDR1 MNHNY and CDR2 SVGAGI (reference sequence). Trimming removed 1 base from V and 8 bases from J; junction bases left unmatched: 5. The CDR3 loop spans 14 amino acids. The DNA of the CDR3 is TGTGCCAGCAGTTACTGGGACAGGGCCGAGGGCTACACCTTC. Residues: CASSYWDRAEGYTF.

The rearrangement joins TRBV9 to TRBJ2-2; D gene ambiguous. Germline V gene sequence: CDR1 SGDLS, CDR2 YYNGEE. This CDR3 has 15 amino acids. V gave up 1 base and J gave up 4 bases, with 11 bases separating them. The CDR3 sequence is CASSVHASGTGELFF. The DNA of the CDR3 is TGTGCCAGCAGCGTACACGCCTCGGGCACCGGGGAGCTGTTTTTT.

The chain has TRBV28 and TRBJ1-4; D ambiguous. The CDR3 length is 13 residues. The germline gives CDR1 MDHEN, CDR2 SYDVKM. V lost 7 bases to trimming and J lost 12 bases, with 18 bases between them. CDR3 in DNA: TGTGCCAGCACCGGGATGGGCCTCGCCGAACTGTTTTTT. It is translated as CASTGMGLAELFF.

The rearrangement joins TRBV7-9 to TRBJ1-5, with no clear D. The CDR3 totals 12 residues. Germline V gene data show CDR1 as SEHNR and CDR2 as FQNEAQ (reference sequence). The V end was cut by 1 base, the J end by 6 bases, with 4 bases between. CDR3 DNA: TGTGCCAGCAGCTTAGGAGCTCAGCCCCAGCATTTT. Translated, it gives CASSLGAQPQHF.

The CDR3 DNA reads as TGCGCCAGCAGCCAAGAGGCTAGCGGGACGCGTGAGACCCAGTACTTC. Translated: CASSQEASGTRETQYF. This chain connects TRBV4-1 to TRBJ2-5, with 9 bases identical to TRBD2. CDR3 length: 16 amino acids. With 0 bases clipped from V and 5 bases from J, the junction kept 7 bases outside the gene matches. CDR1 and CDR2 from the germline V gene are MGHRA and YSYEKL.

The V gene is TRBV5-1, the J gene TRBJ2-2; D possibly corresponds to TRBD1 (7 bases). The germline V and J ends were trimmed by 4 bases and 3 bases, with 16 bases remaining between them. The CDR3 runs 16 residues. CDR1 and CDR2 (germline): SGHRS, YFSETQ. The CDR3: CASSRQAGGHTGELFF. In nucleotides, the CDR3 is TGCGCCAGCAGCCGTCAGGCAGGGGGGCACACCGGGGAGCTGTTTTTT.

This clone was observed a few times. V usage is TRBV6-5 and J usage is TRBJ2-7; D is unresolved. V lost 5 bases and J 2 bases, leaving 7 bases between the germline ends. The germline gives CDR1 MNHEY, CDR2 SVGAGI. The CDR3 contains 12 residues. The CDR3 DNA is TGTGCCAGCAGTACACATACCTACGAGCAGTACTTC. Translated: CASSTHTYEQYF.

The gene calls are TRBV7-2 and TRBJ2-2; 12 bases are a match to TRBD1. This CDR3 is built from 17 residues. After removal of 5 bases from V and 7 bases from J, the junction contained 11 bases not matched to a gene. The V gene's germline CDR1 is SGHTA and CDR2 FQGNSA. The CDR3 is CASSVSGQGALVGELFF. CDR3 bases: TGTGCCAGCAGCGTGTCGGGACAGGGGGCATTAGTCGGGGAGCTGTTTTTT.

This rearrangement joins TRBV23-1 to TRBJ2-2; D is perhaps TRBD2 (5 bases). TRBV23-1 is marked as an open reading frame, function uncertain. CDR3 length equals 16 residues. Deletions cut 2 bases from V and 5 bases from J, with 15 bases between. CDR3 region: CASSQPKARGTGELFF. The CDR3 DNA reads TGCGCCAGCAGTCAACCTAAAGCCCGAGGGACCGGGGAGCTGTTTTTT.

V gene TRBV5-4 combines with J gene TRBJ2-7, with D uncertain. Germline V CDR1 and CDR2: SGHNT, YYREEE (reference sequence). Between the trimmed V and J ends, which lost 0 bases and 6 bases, there was a span of 10 bases. This CDR3 spans 13 amino acids. Here the CDR3 reads CASSLELRSEQYF. DNA for the CDR3: TGTGCCAGCAGCTTGGAACTACGGAGCGAGCAGTACTTC.

This clone showed up just once. The V and J genes are TRBV7-2 and TRBJ2-5, with 11 bases aligning to TRBD2. Gene TRBJ2-7 matches the end of the DNA better, so the J call may be wrong. The V gene's germline CDR1 is SGHTA and CDR2 FQGNSA. The CDR3 has 14 residues. In DNA form, the CDR3 reads TGTGCCAGCAGCTTTAGCGGGAGGGCCTACGAGCAGTACTTC. Its protein product is CASSFSGRAYEQYF.

A single count supports this clone. CDR3 protein: CASRRGQSYEQYF. The CDR3 DNA reads TGTGCCAGCAGGAGGGGACAGTCCTACGAGCAGTACTTC. The chain combines TRBV6-1 with TRBJ2-7, with 7 bases that match TRBD1. There are 13 residues in the CDR3. In germline, CDR1 is MNHNS, CDR2 SASEGT. Trimming removed 6 bases from V and 1 base from J; junction bases left unmatched: 3.

In its sample, this clone was seen once. The rearrangement joins TRBV19 to TRBJ2-1; TRBD2 aligns across 10 bases. The CDR3 runs to 18 residues. CDR1 is LNHDA, CDR2 SQIVND, per germline (reference sequence). With V trimmed by 3 bases and J by 6 bases, 14 bases remained unmatched. The CDR3 DNA follows: TGTGCCAGTAGTATTTTCCCTGAGAGCGGGAGGGCCGGCAATGAGCAGTTCTTC. It yields the protein CASSIFPESGRAGNEQFF. The variable domain in full, with the rest retrieved from reference TRBV19 and TRBJ2-1, is DGGITQSPKYLFRKEGQNVTLSCEQNLNHDAMYWYRQDPGQGLRLIYYSQIVNDFQKGDIAEGYSVSREKKESFPLTVTSAQKNPTAFYLCASSIFPESGRAGNEQFFGPGTRLTVL.

The chain recombines TRBV13 with TRBJ2-7, with D possibly being TRBD1 (6 bases). V lost 3 bases, J lost 0 bases, and 12 bases lay in between. CDR1 is PRHDT and CDR2 is FYEKMQ in the germline V gene (reference sequence). The CDR3 covers 15 residues. The CDR3 protein is CASSLTTGPSYEQYF. CDR3 in DNA: TGTGCCAGCAGCTTGACGACAGGACCCTCCTACGAGCAGTACTTC.

CDR3 in amino acids: CASSFGLAGTTGELFF. CDR3 DNA: TGTGCCAGCAGCTTCGGGCTAGCGGGAACAACCGGGGAGCTGTTTTTT. The chain combines TRBV5-4 with TRBJ2-2, with 9 bases that match TRBD2. J was trimmed by 5 bases and V by 2 bases; bases with no gene match: 7. Germline V gene sequence: CDR1 SGHNT, CDR2 YYREEE (reference sequence). CDR3 length: 16 residues.

The V call is TRBV2, the J call TRBJ1-3; 7 nucleotides agree with TRBD1. J lost 0 bases, V lost 2 bases, and 7 bases had no gene match. The CDR3 loop spans 17 amino acids. Germline values: CDR1 SNHLY, CDR2 FYNNEI. The CDR3 region is CASSETGTANSGNTIYF. CDR3 bases: TGTGCCAGCAGTGAAACCGGGACAGCTAACTCTGGAAACACCATATATTTT. Full variable domain (outside the CDR3, taken from reference TRBV2 and TRBJ1-3): EPEVTQTPSHQVTQMGQEVILRCVPISNHLYFYWYRQILGQKVEFLVSFYNNEISEKSEIFDDQFSVERPDGSNFTLKIRSTKLEDSAMYFCASSETGTANSGNTIYFGEGSWLTVV.

The genes are TRBV6-6 and TRBJ1-2; D may be TRBD1 (6 bases). V was cut by 0 bases and J by 14 bases, with 16 bases left in between. This CDR3 contains 13 residues. Germline V CDR1 and CDR2: MNHNY, SVGAGI (reference sequence). The DNA of the CDR3 is TGTGCCAGCAGTTACTCGGACAGAAACCCGGGTACCTTC. Amino acids: CASSYSDRNPGTF.

The chain has TRBV7-2 and TRBJ1-1; D is unresolved. V was pared by 0 bases and J by 11 bases, with 13 bases between. This CDR3 spans 13 amino acids. In germline, CDR1 is SGHTA, CDR2 FQGNSA. The CDR3 region has the DNA TGTGCCAGCAGCTTAGCGCCGGGGATCGGGGCTTTCTTT. The encoded protein is CASSLAPGIGAFF.

J is TRBJ1-5 and V is TRBV6-1, with 7 nucleotides matching TRBD1. The CDR3 runs 13 residues. V lost 7 bases, J lost 4 bases, and 4 bases stayed unmatched. In germline, CDR1 is MNHNS, CDR2 SASEGT. The CDR3: CASNRQGNQPQHF. The CDR3 DNA is TGTGCCAGCAATAGACAGGGTAATCAGCCCCAGCATTTT.

With regard to this clone: Its ends do not fully match the called genes, so a read error is possible. The genes are TRBV6-5 and TRBJ1-6; tentatively, D is TRBD1 (5 bases). The CDR3 runs to 13 residues. Per the germline V gene, CDR1 is MNHEY and CDR2 is SVGAGI. CDR3 protein: CAPSRGTNSPLHF. The DNA for the CDR3 is TGTGCCCCCTCCCGGGGGACTAATTCCCCCCTCCACTTT.